One sample yielded the 5 T cell receptor beta chains listed below, sequenced in a study of T cell clones after liver transplantation. Using immunoSEQ multiplex PCR, the repertoire was profiled, and TCRdb retains in-frame clones only, with some absent. The table lists 80,000 or so clones, about 82% of them singletons. The sequencing used CD4+ T cells from blood, collected 46 months after liver transplant. All receptors derive from a human patient who received a liver transplant. Some T cells may arise from the graft donor.

In DNA, the CDR3 is TGTGCCAGCAGTTACTCTGGGTTTTCCGCGAACTATGGCTACACCTTC. Protein product: CASSYSGFSANYGYTF. The chain has TRBV6-5 and TRBJ1-2; the D is unclear. The CDR3 covers 16 residues. V shed 0 bases and J shed 2 bases, with 13 bases lying between them. CDR1 and CDR2 (germline): MNHEY, SVGAGI.

The CDR3 is CASSVPGGRNTIYF. The CDR3 DNA reads as TGTGCCAGCAGCGTCCCAGGGGGCCGAAACACCATATATTTT. The rearrangement links TRBV11-2 to TRBJ1-3, with 8 bases aligning to TRBD1. The V segment lost 5 bases and the J segment 5 bases; nucleotides outside the gene matches: 5. CDR1 is SGHAT and CDR2 is FQNNGV in the germline V gene. This CDR3 comprises 14 residues.

The chain is built from TRBV11-3 and TRBJ2-1, with D possibly matching TRBD2 (6 bases). The V end lost 0 bases, the J end lost 6 bases, and 9 bases lay between the germline ends. CDR1 and CDR2 from the germline V gene are SGHNT and YENEEA. The CDR3 is made up of 14 amino acids. The CDR3 DNA follows: TGTGCCAGCAGCTTAGACGGGAGTTTCAATGAGCAGTTCTTC. Protein product: CASSLDGSFNEQFF.

The V call is TRBV30, the J call TRBJ1-2, with no clear D. Trimming shortened V by 5 bases and J by 6 bases, and 22 bases separated the two germline ends. Germline V CDR1 and CDR2: GTSNPN, SVGIG (reference sequence). This CDR3 has 15 amino acids. CDR3 sequence reads: CAWPTRAPPGDGYTF. DNA of the CDR3: TGTGCCTGGCCAACCCGGGCGCCCCCCGGAGATGGCTACACCTTC. The entire variable domain, with the rest obtained from reference TRBV30 and TRBJ1-2, is as follows: SQTIHQWPATLVQPVGSPLSLECTVEGTSNPNLYWYRQAAGRGLQLLFYSVGIGQISSEVPQNLSASRPQDRQFILSSKKLLLSDSGFYLCAWPTRAPPGDGYTFGSGTRLTVV.

The V call is TRBV5-5, the J call TRBJ1-3, with unresolved D. V was trimmed by 0 bases and J by 1 base, leaving 8 bases between them. The germline V gene encodes CDR1 SGHKS and CDR2 YYEKEE (reference sequence). CDR3 length: 15 residues. The CDR3 is CASSLVSLSGNTIYF. The CDR3 region has the DNA TGTGCCAGCAGCTTGGTTAGCCTTTCTGGAAACACCATATATTTT.